This TCR beta chain emerged from a study of cytomegalovirus exposure and HLA in healthy donors. The primer mix had 60 Vbeta and 13 Jbeta primers. Assay used: immunoSEQ multiplex PCR; TCRdb lists only in-frame clones, some missing. The table has fewer than 250,000 clones, roughly 81% seen once. This CDR3 is built from 13 residues. V was shortened by 3 bases and J by 3 bases, with 8 bases between the two germline ends. CDR1 is LNHDA and CDR2 is SQIVND in the germline V gene (reference sequence). The genes are TRBV19 and TRBJ1-1; a weak D match, TRBD1 (5 bases). This TCR came from a young woman in good health and CMV-seropositive. Input material: PBMCs. In DNA, the CDR3 is TGTGCCAGTAGTATCTCCAGGGACACTGAAGCTTTCTTT. This codes for CASSISRDTEAFF.